A selection of T cell receptor beta chains follows, all from one sample in a study of shared clonotypes between healthy human individuals. Data came from immunoSEQ multiplex PCR; TCRdb stores just in-frame clones and leaves some out. The profile shows 2 million to 2.5 million clones, 90% to 96% of them singletons. Sequenced: naive CD4+ T cells sorted from blood. These TCRs come from a man aged 18 to 30 in good health. CDR3s include the opening cysteine and the closing phenylalanine or tryptophan. D genes are given only for firm matches. Clone sizes are given selectively: once, few, many, or a class where the clone is expanded.

v_gene	d_gene	j_gene	abundance	CDR3nt	CDR3aa
TRBV6-1	TRBD1	TRBJ2-7	once	TGTGCCAGCAGTGTACTGGGACAGGGGGACAACGAGCAGTACTTC	CASSVLGQGDNEQYF
TRBV10-3	NA	TRBJ2-3	NA	TGTGCCATCAGCCGGACTATTTCCACAGATACGCAGTATTTT	CAISRTISTDTQYF
TRBV7-9	NA	TRBJ2-7	NA	TGTGCCAGCAGCTCAGGACACCCCTACGAGCAGTACTTC	CASSSGHPYEQYF
TRBV27	NA	TRBJ1-6	NA	TGTGCCAGCAGTTCCCCTTTCAGGGGCCGGAATTCACCCCTCCACTTT	CASSSPFRGRNSPLHF
TRBV4-1	TRBD2	TRBJ2-5	NA	TGCGCCAGCAGCCGCGGGACTAGCGGGACGCAAGAGACCCAGTACTTC	CASSRGTSGTQETQYF
TRBV18	NA	TRBJ2-2	NA	TGTGCCAGCTCACGTCAGTCGAACACCGGGGAGCTGTTTTTT	CASSRQSNTGELFF
TRBV7-9	NA	TRBJ2-7	NA	TGTGCCAGCAGCTTAACTAGCTCTGGGGTAGCCTACGAGCAGTACTTC	CASSLTSSGVAYEQYF
TRBV19	NA	TRBJ1-2	NA	TGTGCCAGTAGTATAAGGAAGGGCCTTGAGGCTAACTATGGCTACACCTTC	CASSIRKGLEANYGYTF
TRBV7-9	NA	TRBJ1-2	NA	TGTGCCAGCAGCAGTGAGGGGGAGCACGGCTACACCTTC	CASSSEGEHGYTF
TRBV7-2	NA	TRBJ2-2	NA	TGTGCCAGCAGCGTCGGGGGGCAGTACACCGGGGAGCTGTTTTTT	CASSVGGQYTGELFF
TRBV7-9	NA	TRBJ2-7	once	TGTGCCAGCAGCTACCTCTACGAGCAGTACTTC	CASSYLYEQYF
TRBV6-1	TRBD2	TRBJ2-1	NA	TGTGCCAGCAGTGCCGGGACTACCGACAATGAGCAGTTCTTC	CASSAGTTDNEQFF
TRBV6-5	NA	TRBJ1-2	few	TGTGCCAGCAGTTCCAGTTTGACCTATGGCTACACCTTC	CASSSSLTYGYTF
TRBV18	NA	TRBJ1-4	NA	TGTGCCAGCTCACCGTCCACTGAAAAACTGTTTTTT	CASSPSTEKLFF
TRBV6-1	NA	TRBJ1-6	NA	TGTGCCAGCAGTGACTTTCTCGGTACACCCCTCCACTTT	CASSDFLGTPLHF
TRBV5-1	NA	TRBJ2-7	NA	TGCGCCAGCAGCTTGGGTGGGACCTCCTACGAGCAGTACTTC	CASSLGGTSYEQYF
TRBV5-1	TRBD2	TRBJ2-7	NA	TGCGCCAGCAGCGCCGGGACTAGCGCGGCCTACGAGCAGTACTTC	CASSAGTSAAYEQYF
TRBV10-3	NA	TRBJ1-2	NA	TGTGCCATCAGCCCTGGTGGGGGAGGTGGCTACACCTTC	CAISPGGGGGYTF
TRBV4-3	NA	TRBJ1-3	NA	TGCGCCAGCAGCCATATCCAAGTTGGAAACACCATATATTTT	CASSHIQVGNTIYF
TRBV5-1	TRBD2	TRBJ2-7	NA	TGCGCCAGCAGCCAACCCTCTGGCGCGGCGGGGGACCAGTACTTC	CASSQPSGAAGDQYF
TRBV10-3	NA	TRBJ2-3	NA	TGTGCCACGACAGCGGGAGATACGCAGTATTTT	CATTAGDTQYF
TRBV10-2	NA	TRBJ2-1	NA	TGCGCCAGCAGCGTCCAGGGGGGTCGTTACAATGAGCAGTTCTTC	CASSVQGGRYNEQFF
TRBV10-3	NA	TRBJ2-5	NA	TGTGCCACCCTGCGAGGGCTCGAAGAGACCCAGTACTTC	CATLRGLEETQYF
TRBV10-3	NA	TRBJ2-3	NA	TGTGCCATCAGTGGAGGGGGGGGCACAGATACGCAGTATTTT	CAISGGGGTDTQYF
TRBV7-9	TRBD1	TRBJ1-3	NA	TGTGCCAGCAGCCCCCGGGACAGGGGCGGAAACACCATATATTTT	CASSPRDRGGNTIYF
TRBV7-2	TRBD1	TRBJ2-5	NA	TGTGCCAGCAGCTTAACGGGACAGGGTAAAGGAGAGACCCAGTACTTC	CASSLTGQGKGETQYF
TRBV28	NA	TRBJ2-3	NA	TGTGCCAGCAGTGGCCCCTTAGGTACGCAGTATTTT	CASSGPLGTQYF
TRBV18	TRBD1	TRBJ1-2	NA	TGTGCCAGCTCACCGGGACAGGGGAAGGGCTACACCTTC	CASSPGQGKGYTF
TRBV20-1	NA	TRBJ2-1	NA	TGCAGTGCCAAGGACATTCGCGTCGAGTTCTTC	CSAKDIRVEFF
TRBV5-4	NA	TRBJ2-7	NA	TGTGCCAGCAGCCACAATCCAAAATACGAGCAGTACTTC	CASSHNPKYEQYF
TRBV7-8	NA	TRBJ1-6	NA	TGTGCCAGCAGCCATTACATTAATGACAGAACTAATTCACCCCTCCACTTT	CASSHYINDRTNSPLHF
TRBV11-2	TRBD2	TRBJ2-1	NA	TGTGCCAGCAGCTACGGGGGGGCAGCTTACAATGAGCAGTTCTTC	CASSYGGAAYNEQFF
TRBV21-1	NA	TRBJ1-5	NA	TGTGCCAGCAGCGCACTTCGGGTCGGGAATCAGCCCCAGCATTTT	CASSALRVGNQPQHF
TRBV19	TRBD1	TRBJ1-2	NA	TGTGCCAGTAGTCCAATTCCGGGACAGGGTCGGCAGGGCTACACCTTC	CASSPIPGQGRQGYTF
TRBV6-6	NA	TRBJ2-5	NA	TGTGCCAGCAGTTACGGGAGAGGAGAGACCCAGTACTTC	CASSYGRGETQYF
TRBV5-1	NA	TRBJ2-2	NA	TGCGCCAGCAGCTTGGGGACAATAAACACCGGGGAGCTGTTTTTT	CASSLGTINTGELFF
TRBV11-3	NA	TRBJ2-3	NA	TGTGCCAGCAGCTTAGGGGGGGCCGCAGATACGCAGTATTTT	CASSLGGAADTQYF
TRBV25-1	NA	TRBJ1-1	NA	TGTGCCAGCAGTGAATACAAGAGTCCTGAAGCTTTCTTT	CASSEYKSPEAFF
TRBV29-1	TRBD1	TRBJ2-1	NA	TGCAGCGTTGGAGGCGGGACAGGGTTAAATGAGCAGTTCTTC	CSVGGGTGLNEQFF
TRBV5-6	TRBD1	TRBJ2-1	NA	TGTGCCAGCAGCCTAGGACAGGGAGTCCTCAATGAGCAGTTCTTC	CASSLGQGVLNEQFF
TRBV19	NA	TRBJ2-1	once	TGTGCCAGTAGTTCCCTCGGCGACTTTAATGAGCAGTTCTTC	CASSSLGDFNEQFF
TRBV6-1	NA	TRBJ1-1	NA	TGTGCCAGCAGTGGGACCTGGGGGCAAACCTCAGGGACTGAAGCTTTCTTT	CASSGTWGQTSGTEAFF
TRBV12-5	TRBD2	TRBJ2-5	NA	TGTGCTAGTGGTCTCAGACTAGCGGGAACAGAGACCCAGTACTTC	CASGLRLAGTETQYF
TRBV4-1	NA	TRBJ1-1	NA	TGCGCCAGCAGCCAGCCCGCAGGGATGAACACTGAAGCTTTCTTT	CASSQPAGMNTEAFF
TRBV6-9	NA	TRBJ1-1	NA	TGTGCCAGCAGTTCAGGAGAAGCTTTCTTT	CASSSGEAFF
TRBV6-5	NA	TRBJ1-1	NA	TGTGCCAGCAGTTCCTTAACTCCGAACACTGAAGCTTTCTTT	CASSSLTPNTEAFF
TRBV6-1	NA	TRBJ2-5	NA	TGTGCCAGCAGTCTTGACCCGAGGGAGACCCAGTACTTC	CASSLDPRETQYF
TRBV2	NA	TRBJ1-1	NA	TGTGCCAGCAGTGAGGAGTCTATGAACACTGAAGCTTTCTTT	CASSEESMNTEAFF
TRBV7-2	NA	TRBJ2-6	once	TGTGCCAGCAGCTTACCGGGTATTGGGGCCAACGTCCTGACTTTC	CASSLPGIGANVLTF
TRBV2	TRBD1	TRBJ2-3	NA	TGTGCCAGCAGTGAATCGGGGCAGGGGGCCGCAGATACGCAGTATTTT	CASSESGQGAADTQYF
TRBV5-1	TRBD1	TRBJ2-2	NA	TGCGCCAGCAGCTTGGCCTCAGGGGGCGAGACCGGGGAGCTGTTTTTT	CASSLASGGETGELFF
TRBV6-5	NA	TRBJ1-4	NA	TGTGCCAGCAGTTTTCAGATTAATGAAAAACTGTTTTTT	CASSFQINEKLFF
TRBV5-1	NA	TRBJ1-1	NA	TGCGCCAGCAGCTTGGGAGGAGTGAACACTGAAGCTTTCTTT	CASSLGGVNTEAFF
TRBV18	TRBD1	TRBJ2-7	NA	TGTGCCAGCTCACCGGGACAGGGCTACTACGAGCAGTACTTC	CASSPGQGYYEQYF
TRBV4-1	NA	TRBJ2-3	once	TGCGCCAGCAGCCAAGCTTCTGGCGGAACAGATACGCAGTATTTT	CASSQASGGTDTQYF
TRBV4-3	TRBD2	TRBJ2-7	NA	TGCGCCAGCAGCCTCCACCCCTCTCTAGCGGGACGCTCCTACGAGCAGTACTTC	CASSLHPSLAGRSYEQYF
TRBV5-1	NA	TRBJ2-2	NA	TGCGCCAGCAGCTTGCAGGTACTGGGGACGAACACCGGGGAGCTGTTTTTT	CASSLQVLGTNTGELFF
TRBV5-1	TRBD1	TRBJ2-7	once	TGCGCCAGCAGCCAGGCACAGGGGAGTAAGTACGAGCAGTACTTC	CASSQAQGSKYEQYF
TRBV6-5	TRBD2	TRBJ2-1	NA	TGTGCCAGCAGACCTACTAGCGGGGGGGCCCTTGAGCAGTTCTTC	CASRPTSGGALEQFF
TRBV2	TRBD1	TRBJ2-2	NA	TGTGCCACCGAGGGCAGGGGGAGGAACACCGGGGAGCTGTTTTTT	CATEGRGRNTGELFF